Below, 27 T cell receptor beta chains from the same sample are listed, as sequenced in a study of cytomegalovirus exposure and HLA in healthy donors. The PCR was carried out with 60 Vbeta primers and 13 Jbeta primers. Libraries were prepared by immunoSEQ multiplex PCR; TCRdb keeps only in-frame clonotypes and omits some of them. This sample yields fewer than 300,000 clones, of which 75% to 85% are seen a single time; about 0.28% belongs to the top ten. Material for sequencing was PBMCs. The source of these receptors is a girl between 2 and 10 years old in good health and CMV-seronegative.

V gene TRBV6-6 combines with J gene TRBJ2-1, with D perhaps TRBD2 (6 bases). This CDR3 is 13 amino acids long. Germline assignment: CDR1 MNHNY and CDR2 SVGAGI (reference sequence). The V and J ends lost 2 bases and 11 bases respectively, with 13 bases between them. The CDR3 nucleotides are TGTGCCAGCAGTTACATGGCGGGAAATCAGCAGTTCTTC. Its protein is CASSYMAGNQQFF.

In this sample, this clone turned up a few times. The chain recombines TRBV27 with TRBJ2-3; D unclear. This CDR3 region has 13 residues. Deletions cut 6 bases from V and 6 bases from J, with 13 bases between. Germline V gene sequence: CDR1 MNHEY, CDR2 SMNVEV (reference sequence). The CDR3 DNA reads TGTGCCAGCAGGCCAGGATCTTGGGATACGCAGTATTTT. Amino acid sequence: CASRPGSWDTQYF.

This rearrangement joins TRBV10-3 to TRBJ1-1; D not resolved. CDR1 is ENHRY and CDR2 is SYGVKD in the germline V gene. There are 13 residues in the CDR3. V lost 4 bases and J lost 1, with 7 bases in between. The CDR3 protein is CAISAWANTEAFF. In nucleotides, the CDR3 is TGTGCCATCAGTGCTTGGGCGAACACTGAAGCTTTCTTT.

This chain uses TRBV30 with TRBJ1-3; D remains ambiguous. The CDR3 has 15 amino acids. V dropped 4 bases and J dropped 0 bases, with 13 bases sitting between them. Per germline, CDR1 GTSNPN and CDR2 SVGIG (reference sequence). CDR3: CAWTFQALSGNTIYF. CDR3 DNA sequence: TGTGCCTGGACCTTCCAAGCTCTCTCTGGAAACACCATATATTTT.

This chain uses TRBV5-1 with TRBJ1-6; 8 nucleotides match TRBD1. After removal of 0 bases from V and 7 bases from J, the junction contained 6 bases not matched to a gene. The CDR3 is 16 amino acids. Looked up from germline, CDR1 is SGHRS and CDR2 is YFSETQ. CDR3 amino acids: CASSLEGQDSNSPLHF. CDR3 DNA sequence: TGCGCCAGCAGCTTGGAGGGACAGGACTCAAATTCACCCCTCCACTTT. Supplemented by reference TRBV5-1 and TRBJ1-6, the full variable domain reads KAGVTQTPRYLIKTRGQQVTLSCSPISGHRSVSWYQQTPGQGLQFLFEYFSETQRNKGNFPGRFSGRQFSNSRSEMNVSTLELGDSALYLCASSLEGQDSNSPLHFGNGTRLTVT.

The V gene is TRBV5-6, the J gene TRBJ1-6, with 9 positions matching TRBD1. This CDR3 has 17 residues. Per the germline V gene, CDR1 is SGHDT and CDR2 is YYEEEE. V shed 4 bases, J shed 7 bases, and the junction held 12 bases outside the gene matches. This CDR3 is CASSDRDRDAANSPLHF. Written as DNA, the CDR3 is TGTGCCAGCAGCGACCGGGACAGGGACGCCGCCAATTCACCCCTCCACTTT.

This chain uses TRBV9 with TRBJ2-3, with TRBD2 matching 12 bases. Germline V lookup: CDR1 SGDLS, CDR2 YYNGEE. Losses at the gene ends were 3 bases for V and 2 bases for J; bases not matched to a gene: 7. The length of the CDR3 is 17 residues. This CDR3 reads CASSARTSGTYTDTQYF. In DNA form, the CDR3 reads TGTGCCAGCAGCGCCCGGACTAGCGGGACCTACACAGATACGCAGTATTTT.

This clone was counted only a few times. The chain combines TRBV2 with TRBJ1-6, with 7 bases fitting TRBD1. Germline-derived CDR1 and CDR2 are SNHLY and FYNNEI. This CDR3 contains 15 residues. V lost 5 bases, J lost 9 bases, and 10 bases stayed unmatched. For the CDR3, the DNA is TGTGCCAGCAGTAGGACACAGGGGTTGTCTTCACCCCTCCACTTT. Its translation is CASSRTQGLSSPLHF.

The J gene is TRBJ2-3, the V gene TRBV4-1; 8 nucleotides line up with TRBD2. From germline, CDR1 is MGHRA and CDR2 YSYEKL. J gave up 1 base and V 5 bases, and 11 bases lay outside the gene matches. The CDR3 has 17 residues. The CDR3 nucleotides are TGCGCCAGCAGCTTGCGCGCCCCAGCGGGGGGCACAGATACGCAGTATTTT. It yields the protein CASSLRAPAGGTDTQYF.

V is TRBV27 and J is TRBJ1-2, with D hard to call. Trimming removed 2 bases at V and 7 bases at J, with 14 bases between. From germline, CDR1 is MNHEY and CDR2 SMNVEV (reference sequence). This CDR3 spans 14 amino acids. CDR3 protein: CASSLSRIRSGYTF. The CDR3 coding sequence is TGTGCCAGCAGTTTAAGCAGGATTAGAAGTGGCTACACCTTC.

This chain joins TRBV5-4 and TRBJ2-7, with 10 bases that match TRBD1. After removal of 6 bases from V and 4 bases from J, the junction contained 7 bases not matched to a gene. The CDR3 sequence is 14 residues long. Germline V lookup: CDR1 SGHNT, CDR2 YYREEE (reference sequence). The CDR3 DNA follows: TGTGCCAGCACCCCGGGACAGGGGCTTTACGAGCAGTACTTC. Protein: CASTPGQGLYEQYF.

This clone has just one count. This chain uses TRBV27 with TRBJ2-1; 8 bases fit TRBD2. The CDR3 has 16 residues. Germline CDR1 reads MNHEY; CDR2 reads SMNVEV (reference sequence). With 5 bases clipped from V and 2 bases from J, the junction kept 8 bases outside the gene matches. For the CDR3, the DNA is TGTGCCAGCAGTCCCCGTGGAGCGGGAGCCTACAATGAGCAGTTCTTC. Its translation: CASSPRGAGAYNEQFF.

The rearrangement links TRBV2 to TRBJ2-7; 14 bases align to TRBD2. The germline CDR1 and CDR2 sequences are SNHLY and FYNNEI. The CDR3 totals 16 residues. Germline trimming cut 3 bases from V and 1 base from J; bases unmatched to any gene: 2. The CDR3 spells CASSEGTSGSSYEQYF. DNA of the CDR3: TGTGCCAGCAGTGAGGGGACTAGCGGGAGTTCCTACGAGCAGTACTTC.

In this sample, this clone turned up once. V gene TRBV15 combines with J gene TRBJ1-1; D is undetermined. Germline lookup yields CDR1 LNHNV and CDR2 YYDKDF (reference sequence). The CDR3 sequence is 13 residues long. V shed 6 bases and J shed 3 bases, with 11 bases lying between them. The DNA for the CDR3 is TGTGCCACCAGAAATAGTACAGACACTGAAGCTTTCTTT. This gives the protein CATRNSTDTEAFF.

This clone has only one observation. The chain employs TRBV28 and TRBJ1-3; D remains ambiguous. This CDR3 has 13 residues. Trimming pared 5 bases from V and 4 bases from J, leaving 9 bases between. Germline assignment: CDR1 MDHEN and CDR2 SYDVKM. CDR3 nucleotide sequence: TGTGCCAGCAGTCCAGCGGGCGGAAACACCATATATTTT. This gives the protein CASSPAGGNTIYF.

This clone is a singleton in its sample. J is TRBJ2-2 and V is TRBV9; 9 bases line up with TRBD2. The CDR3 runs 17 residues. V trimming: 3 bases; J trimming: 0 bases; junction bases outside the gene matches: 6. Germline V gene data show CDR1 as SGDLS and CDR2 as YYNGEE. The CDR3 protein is CASSARGGASNTGELFF. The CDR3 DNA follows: TGTGCCAGCAGCGCGCGCGGGGGGGCATCGAACACCGGGGAGCTGTTTTTT.

Written as DNA, the CDR3 is TGTGCCTGGAGGGGACTAGCGGGGTTTGAGCAGTTCTTC. Translation gives CAWRGLAGFEQFF. The rearrangement links TRBV30 to TRBJ2-1; 13 bases line up with TRBD2. The junction had 2 bases not matched to a gene; V was cut back by 3 bases and J by 9 bases. Germline V gives CDR1 GTSNPN, CDR2 SVGIG (reference sequence). This CDR3 contains 13 residues.

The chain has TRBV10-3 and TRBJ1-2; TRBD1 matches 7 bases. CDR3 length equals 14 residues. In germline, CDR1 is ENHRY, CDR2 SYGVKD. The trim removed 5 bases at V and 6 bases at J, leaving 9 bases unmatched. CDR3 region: CAISKTGLYDGYTF. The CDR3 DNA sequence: TGTGCCATCAGTAAGACAGGGCTCTACGATGGCTACACCTTC.

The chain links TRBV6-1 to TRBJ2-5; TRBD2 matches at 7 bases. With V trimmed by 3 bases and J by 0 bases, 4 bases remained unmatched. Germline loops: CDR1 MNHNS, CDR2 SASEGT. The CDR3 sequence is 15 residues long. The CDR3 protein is CASSDLSGNQETQYF. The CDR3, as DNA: TGTGCCAGCAGTGACTTGAGCGGGAACCAAGAGACCCAGTACTTC.

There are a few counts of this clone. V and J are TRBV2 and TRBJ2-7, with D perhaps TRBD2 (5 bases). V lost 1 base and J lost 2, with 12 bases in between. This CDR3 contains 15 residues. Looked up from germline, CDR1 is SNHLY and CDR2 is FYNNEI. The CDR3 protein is CASSEVPGTPYEQYF. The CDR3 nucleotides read TGTGCCAGCAGTGAAGTCCCGGGAACCCCCTACGAGCAGTACTTC. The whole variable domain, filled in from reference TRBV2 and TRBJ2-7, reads EPEVTQTPSHQVTQMGQEVILRCVPISNHLYFYWYRQILGQKVEFLVSFYNNEISEKSEIFDDQFSVERPDGSNFTLKIRSTKLEDSAMYFCASSEVPGTPYEQYFGPGTRLTVT.

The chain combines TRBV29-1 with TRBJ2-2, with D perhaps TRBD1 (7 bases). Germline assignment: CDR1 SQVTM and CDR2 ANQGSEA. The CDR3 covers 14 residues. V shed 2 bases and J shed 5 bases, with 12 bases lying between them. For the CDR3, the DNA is TGCAGCGTTGAAATCCAGGGGGGAACCGGGGAGCTGTTTTTT. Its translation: CSVEIQGGTGELFF.

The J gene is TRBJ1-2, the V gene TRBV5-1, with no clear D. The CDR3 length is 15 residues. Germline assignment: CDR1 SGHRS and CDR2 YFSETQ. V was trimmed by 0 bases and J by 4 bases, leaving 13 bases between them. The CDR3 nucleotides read TGCGCCAGCAGCTTGGAATTGAACCGAGGCTATGGCTACACCTTC. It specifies CASSLELNRGYGYTF.

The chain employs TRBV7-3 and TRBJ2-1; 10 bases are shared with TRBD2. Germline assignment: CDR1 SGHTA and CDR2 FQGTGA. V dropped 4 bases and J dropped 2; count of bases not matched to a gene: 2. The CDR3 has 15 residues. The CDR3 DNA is TGTGCCAGCAGCTCCGGGACTAGCGCCTACAATGAGCAGTTCTTC. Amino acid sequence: CASSSGTSAYNEQFF.

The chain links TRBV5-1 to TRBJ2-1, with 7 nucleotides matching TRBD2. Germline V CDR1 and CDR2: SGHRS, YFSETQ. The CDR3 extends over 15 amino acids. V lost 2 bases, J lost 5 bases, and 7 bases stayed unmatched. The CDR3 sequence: CASSFGASGHNEQFF. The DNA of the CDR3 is TGCGCCAGCAGCTTCGGTGCTAGCGGACACAATGAGCAGTTCTTC. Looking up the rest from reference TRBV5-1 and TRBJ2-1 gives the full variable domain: KAGVTQTPRYLIKTRGQQVTLSCSPISGHRSVSWYQQTPGQGLQFLFEYFSETQRNKGNFPGRFSGRQFSNSRSEMNVSTLELGDSALYLCASSFGASGHNEQFFGPGTRLTVL.

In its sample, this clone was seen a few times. CDR3 amino acids: CASSRPTGRSNYGYTF. CDR3 in DNA: TGTGCCAGCAGTCGACCGACAGGCAGATCTAACTATGGCTACACCTTC. V usage is TRBV28 and J usage is TRBJ1-2; maybe TRBD1 (6 bases). This CDR3 region has 16 residues. Trimming removed 5 bases at V and 0 bases at J, with 16 bases between. Germline assignment: CDR1 MDHEN and CDR2 SYDVKM.

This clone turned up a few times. CDR3 loop: CASRGGSYNEQFF. Here the CDR3 DNA reads TGTGCCAGCAGGGGGGGCTCCTACAATGAGCAGTTCTTC. The chain uses TRBV2 and TRBJ2-1; D possibly corresponds to TRBD2 (6 bases). CDR1 and CDR2 from the germline V gene are SNHLY and FYNNEI. Trimming took 6 bases from V and 0 from J, leaving 6 bases between them. The CDR3 is made up of 13 amino acids. Variable domain in full (rest from reference TRBV2 and TRBJ2-1): EPEVTQTPSHQVTQMGQEVILRCVPISNHLYFYWYRQILGQKVEFLVSFYNNEISEKSEIFDDQFSVERPDGSNFTLKIRSTKLEDSAMYFCASRGGSYNEQFFGPGTRLTVL.

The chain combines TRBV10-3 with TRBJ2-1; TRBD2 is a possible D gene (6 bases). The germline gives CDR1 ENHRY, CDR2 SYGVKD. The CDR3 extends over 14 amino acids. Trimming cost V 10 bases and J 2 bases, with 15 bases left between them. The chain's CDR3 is CATTGTDTYNEQFF. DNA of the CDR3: TGTGCCACAACCGGGACTGACACCTACAATGAGCAGTTCTTC.